A single sample gave rise to the 28 T cell receptor beta chains below, sequenced in a study of cytomegalovirus exposure and HLA in healthy donors. PCR was performed using 60 Vbeta and 13 Jbeta primers. Data came from immunoSEQ multiplex PCR; TCRdb stores just in-frame clones and leaves some out. The profile shows 43,000 or so clones, 70% to 80% of them singletons. The sequencing input was PBMCs. The receptors originated from a man aged 30-40 years in good health and CMV-seronegative.

The V and J genes are TRBV15 and TRBJ1-3, with TRBD1 matching 8 bases. Trimming took 5 bases from V and 0 from J; bases not matched to a gene: 6. From germline, CDR1 is LNHNV and CDR2 YYDKDF (reference sequence). This CDR3 has 16 residues. DNA for the CDR3: TGTGCCACCAGCGGTGACAGGGGCAGCTCTGGAAACACCATATATTTT. Protein sequence: CATSGDRGSSGNTIYF.

The chain combines TRBV6-5 with TRBJ2-3; possibly TRBD2 for D (6 bases). CDR3 length: 13 amino acids. V was cut by 6 bases and J by 5 bases, with 12 bases left in between. Germline lookup yields CDR1 MNHEY and CDR2 SVGAGI. CDR3 DNA sequence: TGTGCCAGCAGCCTCCGGGAGCAAGATACGCAGTATTTT. Translation gives CASSLREQDTQYF.

The chain combines TRBV7-2 with TRBJ2-3; TRBD2 matches 9 bases. V gave up 0 bases and J gave up 4 bases; unmatched junction bases: 2. Germline V gene lookup returns CDR1 SGHTA and CDR2 FQGNSA. This CDR3 is built from 15 residues. CDR3 coding DNA: TGTGCCAGCAGCTTAGCCAGCGGGGGGCCAGATACGCAGTATTTT. Translated, it gives CASSLASGGPDTQYF.

This clone was detected once. This rearrangement joins TRBV6-6 to TRBJ2-3; 7 positions match TRBD2. Looked up from germline, CDR1 is MNHNY and CDR2 is SVGAGI (reference sequence). The CDR3 consists of 15 residues. Unmatched junction bases numbered 12, after V lost 6 bases and J lost 6 bases. The CDR3 sequence is CASSPVAGEVDTQYF. CDR3 DNA: TGTGCCAGCAGCCCCGTGGCGGGAGAGGTCGATACGCAGTATTTT.

The rearrangement joins TRBV4-1 to TRBJ2-3; 8 bases line up with TRBD2. The V gene end was trimmed by 4 bases and the J gene end by 2 bases; junction bases not matched to a gene: 11. Germline V gene sequence: CDR1 MGHRA, CDR2 YSYEKL. The CDR3 sequence is 17 residues long. DNA for the CDR3: TGCGCCAGCAGCCGTGCGGGACTAGTGATCATCACAGATACGCAGTATTTT. This gives the protein CASSRAGLVIITDTQYF.

The chain uses TRBV27 and TRBJ1-3; a possible D gene is TRBD1 (6 bases). Trimming cost V 4 bases and J 2 bases, with 9 bases left between them. The CDR3 contains 14 residues. CDR1 is MNHEY, CDR2 SMNVEV, per germline (reference sequence). CDR3 region: CASSSTGTGNTIYF. The CDR3 DNA reads TGTGCCAGCAGTTCCACAGGGACTGGAAACACCATATATTTT.

This clone appeared once. Other DNA sequences within the sample encode an identical CDR3. The chain combines TRBV5-4 with TRBJ2-7, with 8 bases identical to TRBD2. The J segment lost 10 bases and the V segment lost 4 bases, leaving 10 bases of the junction unmatched. This CDR3 spans 13 amino acids. Germline V gene sequence: CDR1 SGHNT, CDR2 YYREEE (reference sequence). CDR3 nucleotide sequence: TGTGCCAGCAGCACCGGGCGGGGGGCCAACCAGTACTTC. Encoded protein: CASSTGRGANQYF.

The chain combines TRBV6-1 with TRBJ1-2; the match to TRBD1 covers 7 bases. The CDR3 extends over 14 amino acids. With V trimmed by 1 base and J by 5 bases, 4 bases remained unmatched. Germline CDR1 and CDR2: MNHNS and SASEGT. The CDR3 DNA reads TGTGCCAGCAGTGAAGGGACAGGATTATATGGCTACACCTTC. Encoded protein: CASSEGTGLYGYTF.

V and J are TRBV11-2 and TRBJ2-2; the match to TRBD2 covers 9 bases. The CDR3 has 17 amino acids. Trimming took 3 bases from V and 2 from J; bases not matched to a gene: 7. Germline assignment: CDR1 SGHAT and CDR2 FQNNGV. CDR3 sequence (DNA): TGTGCCAGCAGCTTGGGGGTTAGCGGGAGCAACACCGGGGAGCTGTTTTTT. It codes for CASSLGVSGSNTGELFF.

The rearrangement links TRBV14 to TRBJ2-7, with TRBD1 matching 9 bases. V was pared by 4 bases and J by 2 bases, with 6 bases of the junction left unmatched. CDR3 length equals 15 residues. In germline, CDR1 is SGHDN, CDR2 FVKESK. In DNA, the CDR3 is TGTGCCAGCAGCCGCCCCGGGACAGGGACCTACGAGCAGTACTTC. Protein product: CASSRPGTGTYEQYF.

This clone was observed a few times. The chain joins TRBV18 to TRBJ1-2; 7 bases align to TRBD1. After removal of 1 base from V and 4 bases from J, the junction contained 6 bases not matched to a gene. Per the germline V gene, CDR1 is KGHSH and CDR2 is LQKENI. This CDR3 has 15 residues. CDR3 sequence: CASSPLGQDSYGYTF. DNA of the CDR3: TGTGCCAGCTCACCACTAGGACAGGACTCCTATGGCTACACCTTC.

The J gene is TRBJ2-1, the V gene TRBV19, with 10 bases matching TRBD2. V dropped 6 bases and J dropped 8; count of bases not matched to a gene: 13. CDR1 is LNHDA, CDR2 SQIVND, per germline (reference sequence). This CDR3 has 16 residues. The CDR3 sequence is CASSLRRSGRADEQFF. Here the CDR3 DNA reads TGTGCCAGTAGCCTCCGTCGAAGCGGGAGGGCGGATGAGCAGTTCTTC.

The rearrangement uses TRBV19 and TRBJ2-1; possibly TRBD2 for D (6 bases). The CDR3 has 20 residues. The V gene lost 6 bases and the J gene lost 9 bases, with 36 bases spanning the gap. Germline CDR1 is LNHDA and CDR2 is SQIVND (reference sequence). The CDR3 DNA is TGTGCCAGTAGCCTCGCATTTTTGCTCGTTGTTGGGGCTAGCGTTGGTGAGCAGTTCTTC. Amino acid sequence: CASSLAFLLVVGASVGEQFF.

V and J are TRBV4-3 and TRBJ2-7, with 9 bases identical to TRBD1. Trimming took 0 bases from V and 4 from J; bases not matched to a gene: 4. The CDR3 covers 15 residues. Germline loops: CDR1 LGHNA, CDR2 YSLEER. The CDR3 loop reads CASSQEDRGRYEQYF. The CDR3 coding sequence is TGCGCCAGCAGCCAAGAGGACAGGGGAAGATACGAGCAGTACTTC.

Worth noting for this clone: Relative to the germline gene, one junction end is altered; a read error may explain this. This sequence joins TRBV5-4 and TRBJ1-6, with D tentatively TRBD1 (6 bases). CDR1 and CDR2 from the germline V gene are SGHNT and YYREEE (reference sequence). The CDR3 is made up of 13 amino acids. In DNA form, the CDR3 reads TGTGCCAGCAGCTTTCCAGGGGATTCACCCCCCCACTTT. Translating gives CASSFPGDSPPHF.

The genes are TRBV5-4 and TRBJ2-2; tentative D call: TRBD1 (7 bases). Germline V gives CDR1 SGHNT, CDR2 YYREEE (reference sequence). This CDR3 has 15 amino acids. V lost 0 bases to trimming and J lost 3 bases, with 9 bases between them. The CDR3 DNA reads as TGTGCCAGCAGCTTGGCCAGGGGGGACACCGGGGAGCTGTTTTTT. It encodes CASSLARGDTGELFF.

The chain joins TRBV5-1 to TRBJ2-2; tentative D call: TRBD1 (5 bases). Trimming removed 3 bases at V and 1 base at J, with 10 bases between. This CDR3 comprises 15 residues. Germline loops: CDR1 SGHRS, CDR2 YFSETQ. The CDR3 loop is CASSWGGQNTGELFF. The CDR3 region has the DNA TGCGCCAGCAGCTGGGGCGGACAGAACACCGGGGAGCTGTTTTTT.

The V call is TRBV27, the J call TRBJ1-1, with a possible D match to TRBD1 (5 bases). The CDR3 covers 15 residues. The ends were cut back, 6 bases at V and 2 bases at J, with 16 bases in the middle. Germline values: CDR1 MNHEY, CDR2 SMNVEV (reference sequence). The CDR3 nucleotides are TGTGCCAGCAGCCGACCCAGGGTAGGTAACACTGAAGCTTTCTTT. Its translation: CASSRPRVGNTEAFF.

This sequence joins TRBV19 and TRBJ2-7, with TRBD1 as a possible D gene (7 bases). This CDR3 spans 16 amino acids. The germline V gene encodes CDR1 LNHDA and CDR2 SQIVND (reference sequence). Trimming took off 4 bases at V and 0 bases at J, with 16 bases between the two ends. CDR3 protein: CASSRAGGISSYEQYF. In nucleotides, the CDR3 is TGTGCCAGTAGTAGGGCAGGGGGGATAAGCTCCTACGAGCAGTACTTC.

The J gene is TRBJ2-5, the V gene TRBV5-1, with 8 bases matching TRBD2. The V gene's germline CDR1 is SGHRS and CDR2 YFSETQ. The CDR3 contains 15 residues. The J segment lost 6 bases and the V segment lost 6 bases, leaving 13 bases of the junction unmatched. The CDR3 nucleotides are TGCGCCAGCACTACCGGGGGGGGACAATTGAAGACCCAGTACTTC. This gives the protein CASTTGGGQLKTQYF.

V gene TRBV13 combines with J gene TRBJ1-5; D call uncertain. The CDR3 has 14 residues. The germline gives CDR1 PRHDT, CDR2 FYEKMQ (reference sequence). Trimming left V 2 bases short and J 3 bases short, with 8 bases between. Written as DNA, the CDR3 is TGTGCCAGCAGCTTAAGAGGGCTCAATCAGCCCCAGCATTTT. It specifies CASSLRGLNQPQHF.

J is TRBJ2-7 and V is TRBV7-8; no clear D. The CDR3 runs to 13 residues. The germline V gene encodes CDR1 SGHVS and CDR2 FQNEAQ. V was shortened by 5 bases and J by 2 bases, with 10 bases between the two germline ends. The CDR3 bases are TGTGCCAGCAGCCCTAGGATAACCTACGAGCAGTACTTC. It codes for CASSPRITYEQYF.

The chain recombines TRBV29-1 with TRBJ1-1, with D tentatively TRBD1 (6 bases). The length of the CDR3 is 14 residues. Deletions cut 6 bases from V and 0 bases from J, with 14 bases between. Looked up from germline, CDR1 is SQVTM and CDR2 is ANQGSEA. The DNA for the CDR3 is TGCAGCGTCGCGGACAGCAACATGAACACTGAAGCTTTCTTT. Its translation is CSVADSNMNTEAFF.

This sequence joins TRBV7-9 and TRBJ1-2; D gene uncertain. The V and J ends lost 4 bases and 5 bases respectively, with 14 bases between them. Germline V gives CDR1 SEHNR, CDR2 FQNEAQ (reference sequence). This CDR3 has 14 amino acids. The CDR3, as DNA: TGTGCCAGCAGCTACCTGGGGAGCCTATATGGCTACACCTTC. This sequence encodes CASSYLGSLYGYTF. The whole variable domain, remainder taken from reference TRBV7-9 and TRBJ1-2, is DTGVSQNPRHKITKRGQNVTFRCDPISEHNRLYWYRQTLGQGPEFLTYFQNEAQLEKSRLLSDRFSAERPKGSFSTLEIQRTEQGDSAMYLCASSYLGSLYGYTFGSGTRLTVV.

In this sample, this clone turned up a few times. This chain joins TRBV30 and TRBJ2-3; TRBD2 agrees at 7 bases. Germline CDR1 and CDR2: GTSNPN and SVGIG (reference sequence). With V trimmed by 4 bases and J by 1 base, 11 bases remained unmatched. This CDR3 is 16 amino acids long. The CDR3 nucleotides are TGTGCCTGGAATAAGGGAGGGCCCAAAGGCACAGATACGCAGTATTTT. It specifies CAWNKGGPKGTDTQYF.

This rearrangement joins TRBV25-1 to TRBJ1-2; D perhaps matches TRBD1 (5 bases). CDR1 MGHDK and CDR2 SYGVNS come from the germline V gene. V lost 5 bases, J lost 7 bases, and 14 bases lay in between. This CDR3 comprises 13 residues. The CDR3: CASSSSGVRGYTF. The CDR3 nucleotides are TGTGCCAGCAGTTCGTCGGGGGTTCGTGGCTACACCTTC.

The chain is built from TRBV9 and TRBJ2-3; D not certain. This CDR3 contains 12 residues. Trimming stripped 4 bases from V and 5 bases from J, with 8 bases between. Germline V gene lookup returns CDR1 SGDLS and CDR2 YYNGEE. This CDR3 reads CASSPPRDTQYF. In DNA, the CDR3 is TGTGCCAGCAGCCCCCCGAGAGATACGCAGTATTTT.

V is TRBV27 and J is TRBJ2-7; perhaps TRBD1 as D (6 bases). Germline V CDR1 and CDR2: MNHEY, SMNVEV (reference sequence). CDR3 length: 15 residues. V was clipped by 6 bases and J by 4 bases, with 19 bases between them. CDR3 sequence reads: CASSPRRGPEYEQYF. The CDR3 DNA follows: TGTGCCAGCAGCCCGCGCAGGGGTCCGGAGTACGAGCAGTACTTC.